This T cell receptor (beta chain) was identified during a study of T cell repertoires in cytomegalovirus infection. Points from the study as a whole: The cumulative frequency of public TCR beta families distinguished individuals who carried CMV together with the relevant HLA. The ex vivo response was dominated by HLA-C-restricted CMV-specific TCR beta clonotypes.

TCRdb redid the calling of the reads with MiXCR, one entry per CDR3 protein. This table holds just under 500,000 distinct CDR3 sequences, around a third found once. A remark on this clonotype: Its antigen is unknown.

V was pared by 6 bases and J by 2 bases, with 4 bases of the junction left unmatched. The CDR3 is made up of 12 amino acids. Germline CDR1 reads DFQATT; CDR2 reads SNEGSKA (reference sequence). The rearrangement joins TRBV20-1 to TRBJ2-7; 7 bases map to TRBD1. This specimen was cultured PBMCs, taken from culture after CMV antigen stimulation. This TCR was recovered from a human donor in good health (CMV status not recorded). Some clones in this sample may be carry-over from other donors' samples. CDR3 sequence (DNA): TGCAGTGCGAAAGGGGGCCCCTACGAGCAGTACTTC. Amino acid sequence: CSAKGGPYEQYF.